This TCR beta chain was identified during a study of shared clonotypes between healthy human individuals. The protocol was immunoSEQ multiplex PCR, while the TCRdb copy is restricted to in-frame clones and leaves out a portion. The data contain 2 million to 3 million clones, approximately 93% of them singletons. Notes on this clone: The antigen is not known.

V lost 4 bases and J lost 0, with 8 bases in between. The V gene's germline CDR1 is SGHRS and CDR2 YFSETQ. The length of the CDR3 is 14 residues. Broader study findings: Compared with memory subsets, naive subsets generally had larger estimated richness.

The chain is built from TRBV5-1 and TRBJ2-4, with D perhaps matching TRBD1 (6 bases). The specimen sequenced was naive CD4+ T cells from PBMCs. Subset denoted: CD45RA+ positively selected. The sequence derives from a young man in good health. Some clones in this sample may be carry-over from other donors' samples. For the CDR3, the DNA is TGCGCCAGCAGCGCACAGGGAGCCAAAAACATTCAGTACTTC. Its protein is CASSAQGAKNIQYF.